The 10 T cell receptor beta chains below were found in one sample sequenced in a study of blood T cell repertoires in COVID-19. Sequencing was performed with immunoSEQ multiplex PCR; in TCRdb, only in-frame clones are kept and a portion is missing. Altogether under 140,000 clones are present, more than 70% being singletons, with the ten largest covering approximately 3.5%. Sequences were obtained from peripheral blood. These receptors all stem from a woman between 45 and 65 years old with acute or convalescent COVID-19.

The CDR3 region has the DNA TGTGCCAGCAGCTTAAAACAGGACAGGGCGACCTATGGCTACACCTTC. It is translated as CASSLKQDRATYGYTF. The chain employs TRBV7-2 and TRBJ1-2; TRBD1 matches at 8 bases. This CDR3 spans 16 amino acids. CDR1 is SGHTA and CDR2 is FQGNSA in the germline V gene. The J segment lost 4 bases and the V segment lost 2 bases, leaving 9 bases of the junction unmatched.

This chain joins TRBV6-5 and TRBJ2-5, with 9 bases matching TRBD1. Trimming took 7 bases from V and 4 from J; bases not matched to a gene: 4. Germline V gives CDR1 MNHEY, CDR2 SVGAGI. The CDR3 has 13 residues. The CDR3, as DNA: TGTGCCAGCAACAGGGGGCCGCGAGAGACCCAGTACTTC. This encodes CASNRGPRETQYF.

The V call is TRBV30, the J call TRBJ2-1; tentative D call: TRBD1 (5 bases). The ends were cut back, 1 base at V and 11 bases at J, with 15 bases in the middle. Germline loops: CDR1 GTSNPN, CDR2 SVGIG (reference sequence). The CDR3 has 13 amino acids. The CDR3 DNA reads TGTGCCTGGAGTGCCCTCATAGGGGCGCAGCAGTTCTTC. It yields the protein CAWSALIGAQQFF.

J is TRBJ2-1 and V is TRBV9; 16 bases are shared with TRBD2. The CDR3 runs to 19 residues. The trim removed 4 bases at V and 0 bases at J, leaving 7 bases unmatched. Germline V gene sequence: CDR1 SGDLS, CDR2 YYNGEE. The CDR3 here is CASSKSGLAGGGSYNEQFF. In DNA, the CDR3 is TGTGCCAGCAGCAAATCGGGACTAGCGGGAGGGGGCTCCTACAATGAGCAGTTCTTC.

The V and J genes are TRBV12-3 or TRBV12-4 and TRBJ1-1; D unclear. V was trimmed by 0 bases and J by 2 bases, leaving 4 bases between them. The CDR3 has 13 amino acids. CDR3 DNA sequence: TGTGCCAGCAGTTTAGCAGCTAACACTGAAGCTTTCTTT. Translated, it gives CASSLAANTEAFF.

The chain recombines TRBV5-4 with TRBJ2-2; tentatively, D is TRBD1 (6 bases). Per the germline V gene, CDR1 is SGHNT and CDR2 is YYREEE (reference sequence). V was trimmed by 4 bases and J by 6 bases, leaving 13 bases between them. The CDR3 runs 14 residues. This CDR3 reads CASSGARGAGELFF. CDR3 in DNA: TGTGCCAGCAGCGGAGCCAGGGGCGCCGGGGAGCTGTTTTTT.

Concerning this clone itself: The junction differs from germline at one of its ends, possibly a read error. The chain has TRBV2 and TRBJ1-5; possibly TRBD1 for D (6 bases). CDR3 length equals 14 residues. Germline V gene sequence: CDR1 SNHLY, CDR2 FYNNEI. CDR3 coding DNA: TGTGCCAGCCGGGGAACAGGGATCAATCAACCCCAGCATTTT. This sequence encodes CASRGTGINQPQHF.

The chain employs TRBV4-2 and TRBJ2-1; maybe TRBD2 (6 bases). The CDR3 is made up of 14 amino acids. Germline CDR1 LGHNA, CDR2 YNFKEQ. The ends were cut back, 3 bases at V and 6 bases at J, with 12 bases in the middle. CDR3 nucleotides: TGTGCCAGCAGCCAGCGCGGGATCGGCAATGAGCAGTTCTTC. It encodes CASSQRGIGNEQFF.

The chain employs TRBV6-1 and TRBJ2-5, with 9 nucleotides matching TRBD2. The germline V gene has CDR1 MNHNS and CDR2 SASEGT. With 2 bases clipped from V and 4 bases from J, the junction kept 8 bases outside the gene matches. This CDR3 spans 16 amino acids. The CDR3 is CASSERFSGSSETQYF. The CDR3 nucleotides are TGTGCCAGCAGTGAAAGGTTTAGCGGGAGCTCAGAGACCCAGTACTTC.

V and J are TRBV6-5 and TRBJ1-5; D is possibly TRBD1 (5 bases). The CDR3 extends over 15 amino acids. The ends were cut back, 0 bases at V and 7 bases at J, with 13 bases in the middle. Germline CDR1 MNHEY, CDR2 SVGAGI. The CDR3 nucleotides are TGTGCCAGCAGTTACTCGGGTGGGGCGAGACAGCCCCAGCATTTT. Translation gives CASSYSGGARQPQHF.